This T cell receptor beta chain emerged from a study of shared clonotypes between healthy human individuals. The CDR3 extends over 18 amino acids. CDR1 and CDR2 from the germline V gene are MNHEY and SMNVEV (reference sequence). V lost 5 bases and J lost 6; bases outside the gene matches: 21. Repertoires were generated with immunoSEQ multiplex PCR, while TCRdb's copy carries only in-frame clones and drops some. The data contain approximately 530,000 clones, 95% to 97% of them singletons. The specimen was naive CD4+ T cells sorted from blood. Subset of the sample: CD45RA+ positively selected. J is TRBJ1-2 and V is TRBV27; 7 nucleotides line up with TRBD1. The receptor was isolated from a woman aged 25-40 years in good health. DNA of the CDR3: TGTGCCAGCAGTACCGGGCATAAATCCTCCGCAGGGGGGGATGGCTACACCTTC. It specifies CASSTGHKSSAGGDGYTF.